The rows below give T cell receptor beta chains drawn from one sample of a study of shared T cell receptors in the human thymus. The protocol was immunoSEQ multiplex PCR, while the TCRdb copy is restricted to in-frame clones and leaves out a portion. Among approximately 760,000 clones listed, 80% to 90% were seen once. Another study also made use of these data, one on human thymus T cells.

Sequencing input: thymocytes. The receptors derive from a girl under two years old with a congenital heart defect. Both conserved end residues are part of each CDR3. A D gene is named only where the DNA matches it firmly. A clone size is listed for some rows: how often the clone was seen (once, few, many), or a class if it is expanded.

j_call clone_size d_call v_call cdr3_aa cdr3_nt
TRBJ2-1 few . TRBV9 CASSVAWSSGEQFF TGTGCCAGCAGCGTAGCTTGGTCCAGCGGGGAGCAGTTCTTC
TRBJ2-7 . TRBD1 TRBV10-2 CASSQIGQGKEQYF TGCGCCAGCAGTCAGATAGGACAGGGGAAAGAGCAGTACTTC
TRBJ2-3 . TRBD2 TRBV5-4 CASSPGLAGETDTQYF TGTGCCAGCAGCCCGGGACTAGCGGGGGAGACAGATACGCAGTATTTT
TRBJ2-4 once . TRBV4-1 CASSQDRPREDIQYF TGCGCCAGCAGCCAAGATAGGCCCCGCGAGGACATTCAGTACTTC
TRBJ2-5 . . TRBV7-6 CASSYRVQETQYF TGTGCCAGCAGCTACAGGGTCCAAGAGACCCAGTACTTC
TRBJ1-1 once . TRBV30 CAWRRGANTEAFF TGTGCCTGGAGGCGGGGGGCGAACACTGAAGCTTTCTTT
TRBJ2-1 once TRBD2 TRBV7-7 CASSLEWPSGDNEQFF TGTGCCAGCAGCTTAGAGTGGCCTAGCGGGGACAATGAGCAGTTCTTC
TRBJ2-3 once TRBD2 TRBV2 CASSDLAGGLTDTQYF TGTGCCAGCAGTGACCTAGCGGGGGGACTCACAGATACGCAGTATTTT
TRBJ2-5 . . TRBV18 CASSPHHLTQETQYF TGTGCCAGCTCACCTCACCATCTCACACAAGAGACCCAGTACTTC
TRBJ2-3 . TRBD1 TRBV6-1 CASSGKRTGETDTQYF TGTGCCAGCAGTGGCAAACGGACAGGGGAGACAGATACGCAGTATTTT
TRBJ2-1 once TRBD2 TRBV2 CASTAGGLTYNEQFF TGTGCCAGCACGGCGGGGGGCTTAACCTACAATGAGCAGTTCTTC
TRBJ1-1 . . TRBV4-3 CASSQDVTGMNTEAFF TGCGCCAGCAGCCAAGACGTCACAGGGATGAACACTGAAGCTTTCTTT
TRBJ1-2 . . TRBV6-1 CASRFGGAGSGYTF TGTGCCAGCAGGTTCGGGGGGGCGGGTAGTGGCTACACCTTC
TRBJ1-4 . . TRBV14 CASSQPANDRTTGEKLFF TGTGCCAGCAGCCAACCAGCGAACGACCGGACTACGGGTGAAAAACTGTTTTTT
TRBJ1-2 . TRBD1 TRBV2 CASSESRGQGHYPYGYTF TGTGCCAGCAGTGAAAGCCGAGGACAGGGACATTACCCCTATGGCTACACCTTC
TRBJ1-3 . . TRBV4-3 CASSNFVESSGNTIYF TGCGCCAGCAGTAACTTCGTGGAGAGCTCTGGAAACACCATATATTTT
TRBJ2-7 . TRBD1 TRBV9 CASSPEGIGQGRHEQYF TGTGCCAGCAGCCCCGAAGGTATAGGACAGGGGAGACACGAGCAGTACTTC
TRBJ1-2 . . TRBV27 CASSLLSDRNYGYTF TGTGCCAGCAGTTTATTATCGGACAGAAACTATGGCTACACCTTC
TRBJ2-7 . . TRBV25-1 CASSEGHLDTPISYEQYF TGTGCCAGCAGTGAGGGCCATTTGGACACACCGATCTCCTACGAGCAGTACTTC
TRBJ2-5 . . TRBV5-4 CASSLEGGSGETQYF TGTGCCAGCAGCTTGGAGGGGGGGAGCGGGGAGACCCAGTACTTC
TRBJ1-2 . . TRBV6-1 CATGRQGYYGYTF TGTGCCACCGGACGGCAGGGCTATTATGGCTACACCTTC
TRBJ1-5 . TRBD1 TRBV5-6 CASSSGTDFSNQPQHF TGTGCCAGCAGCTCCGGGACAGATTTTTCCAATCAGCCCCAGCATTTT
TRBJ1-1 . . TRBV4-3 CASSQESQGLPGGTEAFF TGCGCCAGCAGCCAAGAGAGCCAGGGGCTTCCAGGAGGCACTGAAGCTTTCTTT
TRBJ1-1 . TRBD1 TRBV7-2 CASSLERRGQTEAFF TGTGCCAGCAGCTTAGAACGCAGGGGGCAGACTGAAGCTTTCTTT
TRBJ2-3 . TRBD2 TRBV30 CAWREILAGGTDTQYF TGTGCCTGGAGGGAGATTCTAGCGGGGGGCACAGATACGCAGTATTTT
TRBJ1-5 few . TRBV18 CASSTRKNQPQHF TGTGCCAGCTCCACGAGAAAAAATCAGCCCCAGCATTTT
TRBJ1-2 . . TRBV5-6 CASSLGRVYGYTF TGTGCCAGCAGCTTGGGCAGGGTATATGGCTACACCTTC
TRBJ1-5 . . TRBV25-1 CASSSRDQPQHF TGTGCCAGCAGTTCGCGTGATCAGCCCCAGCATTTT
TRBJ2-7 . . TRBV5-4 CASFAADSYEQYF TGTGCCAGCTTCGCGGCGGACTCCTACGAGCAGTACTTC
TRBJ1-5 few . TRBV6-6 CASSSHGGQPQHF TGTGCCAGCAGTTCCCATGGGGGGCAGCCCCAGCATTTT
TRBJ2-7 once TRBD1 TRBV5-1 CASSLGCSGTAYEQYF TGCGCCAGCAGCTTGGGTTGTTCTGGGACAGCCTACGAGCAGTACTTC